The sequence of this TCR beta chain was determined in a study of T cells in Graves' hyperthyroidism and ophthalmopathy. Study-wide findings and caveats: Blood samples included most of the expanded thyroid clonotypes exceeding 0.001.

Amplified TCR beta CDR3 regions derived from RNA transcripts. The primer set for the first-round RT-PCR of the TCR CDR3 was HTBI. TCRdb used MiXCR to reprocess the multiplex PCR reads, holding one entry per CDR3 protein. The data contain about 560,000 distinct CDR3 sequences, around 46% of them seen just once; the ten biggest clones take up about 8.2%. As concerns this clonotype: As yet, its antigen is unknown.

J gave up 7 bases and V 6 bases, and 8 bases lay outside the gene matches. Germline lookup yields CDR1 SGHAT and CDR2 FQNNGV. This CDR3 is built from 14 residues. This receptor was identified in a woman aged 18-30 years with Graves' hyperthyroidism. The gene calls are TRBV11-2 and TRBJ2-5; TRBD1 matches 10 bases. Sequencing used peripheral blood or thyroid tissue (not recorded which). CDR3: CASRTTGGMGTQYF. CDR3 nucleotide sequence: TGTGCCAGCAGGACGACAGGGGGCATGGGGACCCAGTACTTC.